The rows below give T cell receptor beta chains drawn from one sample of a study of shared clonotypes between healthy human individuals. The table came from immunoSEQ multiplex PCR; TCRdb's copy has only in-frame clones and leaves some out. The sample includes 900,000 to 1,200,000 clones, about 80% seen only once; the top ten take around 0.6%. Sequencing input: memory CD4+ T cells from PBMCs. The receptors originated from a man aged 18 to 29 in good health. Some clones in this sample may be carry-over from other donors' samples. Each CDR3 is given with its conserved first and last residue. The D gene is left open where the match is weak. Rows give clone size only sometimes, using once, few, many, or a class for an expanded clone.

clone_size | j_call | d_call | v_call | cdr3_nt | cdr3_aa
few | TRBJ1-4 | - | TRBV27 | TGTGCCAGCAGTTATGCCGGGCAGGAGGAAAAACTGTTTTTT | CASSYAGQEEKLFF
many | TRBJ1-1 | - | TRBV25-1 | TGTGCCAGCAGTGAATATCAAGAGGGCACTGAAGCTTTCTTT | CASSEYQEGTEAFF
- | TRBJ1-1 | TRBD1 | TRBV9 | TGTGCCAGCAGCCCCTCAGGGGGAAACACTGAAGCTTTCTTT | CASSPSGGNTEAFF
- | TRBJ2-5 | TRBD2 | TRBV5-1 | TGCGCCAGCAGGGGAATGGGGACTAGCGGGAGTGAGACCCAGTACTTC | CASRGMGTSGSETQYF
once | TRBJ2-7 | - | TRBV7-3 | TGTGCCAGCAGCTTAATTGCAGGGGTTGGGGAGCAGTACTTC | CASSLIAGVGEQYF
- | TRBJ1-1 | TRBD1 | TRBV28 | TGTGCCAGCAGAACTACGGGAGGGGGACAGGGGCGAGGCACTGAAGCTTTCTTT | CASRTTGGGQGRGTEAFF
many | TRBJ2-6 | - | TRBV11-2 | TGTGCCAGCAACGAAGGGGGGGCCAACGTCCTGACTTTC | CASNEGGANVLTF
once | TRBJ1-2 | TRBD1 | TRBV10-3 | TGTGCCATCAGTGACCCGACAGGGGGACAGTATGGCTACACCTTC | CAISDPTGGQYGYTF
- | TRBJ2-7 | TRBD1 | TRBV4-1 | TGCGCCAGCAGCCAGCCCATAGGGACAGGGACCTACGAGCAGTACTTC | CASSQPIGTGTYEQYF
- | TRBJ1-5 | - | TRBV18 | TGTGCCAGCTCGCCGGTTAATAGCAATCAGCCCCAGCATTTT | CASSPVNSNQPQHF
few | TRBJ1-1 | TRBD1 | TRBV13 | TGTGCCAGCAGCCCGAGCGGACAGGGTCGAGCTTTCTTT | CASSPSGQGRAFF
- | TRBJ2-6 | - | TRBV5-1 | TGCGCCAGCCGAGGAGGGCTGGGGGCCAACGTCCTGACTTTC | CASRGGLGANVLTF
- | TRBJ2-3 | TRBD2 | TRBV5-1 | TGCGCCAGCAGCTTGGTTGCGGGAGTCGGAGATACGCAGTATTTT | CASSLVAGVGDTQYF
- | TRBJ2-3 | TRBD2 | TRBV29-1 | TGCAGCGTCTCACCACTCAGACTAGCGGGCACAGATACGCAGTATTTT | CSVSPLRLAGTDTQYF
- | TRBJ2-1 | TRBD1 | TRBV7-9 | TGTGCCAGCAGCCGCGCGGACAGGGGTTATAATGAGCAGTTCTTC | CASSRADRGYNEQFF
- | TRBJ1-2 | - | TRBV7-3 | TGTGCCAGCAGCCCGGAGGTTAACTATGGCTACACCTTC | CASSPEVNYGYTF
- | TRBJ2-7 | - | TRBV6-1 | TGTGCCAACAGTCAAGGGGCAGGCTATAGCTCCTACGAGCAGTACTTC | CANSQGAGYSSYEQYF
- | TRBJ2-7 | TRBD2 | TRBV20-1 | TGCAGTGCTCTTAGCGGGACCCGCCAGTACTTC | CSALSGTRQYF
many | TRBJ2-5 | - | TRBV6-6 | TGTGCCAGCAGTTTCTCGGGACCCCACCAAGAGACCCAGTACTTC | CASSFSGPHQETQYF
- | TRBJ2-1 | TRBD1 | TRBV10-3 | TGTGCCATCAGTGAGGACAGGGGATTGCGTTCAGTCAATGAGCAGTTCTTC | CAISEDRGLRSVNEQFF
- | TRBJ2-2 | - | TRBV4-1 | TGCGCCAGCAGCCAAGTCGAAGCCGCAACCGGGGAGCTGTTTTTT | CASSQVEAATGELFF
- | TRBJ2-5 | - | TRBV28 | TGTGCCAGCACCCCAAGGAACTCCGTATTCGAGACCCAGTACTTC | CASTPRNSVFETQYF
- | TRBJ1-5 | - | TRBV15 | TGTGCCACCAGCAGTAGTAAGTGGAGCAATCAGCCCCAGCATTTT | CATSSSKWSNQPQHF
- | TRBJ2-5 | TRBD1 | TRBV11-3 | TGTGCCAGCAGCTCGGGACAGGGTAATGGGGAGACCCAGTACTTC | CASSSGQGNGETQYF
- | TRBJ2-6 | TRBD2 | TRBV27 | TGTGCCAGCGGGACCGGGACTAGCTACTCTGGGGCCAACGTCCTGACTTTC | CASGTGTSYSGANVLTF
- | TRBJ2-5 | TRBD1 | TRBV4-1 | TGCGCCAGCAGCCAAGCTTTCCTCGACAGGGGGCGGTTAGAGACCCAGTACTTC | CASSQAFLDRGRLETQYF
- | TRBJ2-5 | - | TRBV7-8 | TGTGCCAGCAGTCCCGGCGGGGAGGAGACCCAGTACTTC | CASSPGGEETQYF
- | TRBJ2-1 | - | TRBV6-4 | TGTGCCAGCAGTGAGCAGGGAGTCGTGTACAGTGAGCAGTTCTTC | CASSEQGVVYSEQFF
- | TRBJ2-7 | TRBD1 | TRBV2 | TGTGCCAGCAGTAGGGGGCTTTGGTACGAGCAGTACTTC | CASSRGLWYEQYF
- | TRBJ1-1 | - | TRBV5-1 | TGCGCCAGCAGCTTGGGGGAGGGCTGGAACACTGAAGCTTTCTTT | CASSLGEGWNTEAFF
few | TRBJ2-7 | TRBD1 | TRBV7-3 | TGTGCCAGCAGCCCATCGACAGGGCACTACGAGCAGTACTTC | CASSPSTGHYEQYF
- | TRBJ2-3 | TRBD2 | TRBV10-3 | TGTGCCATCAGTGAGTCAAGGGGACTAGCGGAGACCTTAGATACGCAGTATTTT | CAISESRGLAETLDTQYF
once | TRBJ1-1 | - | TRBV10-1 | TGCGCCAGCAGTGTTGGACAATCCACTGAAGCTTTCTTT | CASSVGQSTEAFF
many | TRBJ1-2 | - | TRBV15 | TGTGCCACCAGCAGACGACACGGGTACTATGGCTACACCTTC | CATSRRHGYYGYTF
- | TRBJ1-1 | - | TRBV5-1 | TGCGCCAGCTCTCCCGGGACGGCGAACACTGAAGCTTTCTTT | CASSPGTANTEAFF
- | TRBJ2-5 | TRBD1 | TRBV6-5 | TGTGCCAGCAGTTGGACAGGGTCAGAGACCCAGTACTTC | CASSWTGSETQYF
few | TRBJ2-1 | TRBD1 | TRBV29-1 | TGCAGCGTTGAACCCGGGACAGGGTTCTACAATGAGCAGTTCTTC | CSVEPGTGFYNEQFF
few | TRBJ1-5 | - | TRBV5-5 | TGTGCCAGCAGCGCCGACCTCAGGGTAATGGGGCAGCCCCAGCATTTT | CASSADLRVMGQPQHF
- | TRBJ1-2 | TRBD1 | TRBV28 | TGTGCCAGCAGTTTACAGGGGGCGCTGATATGCTATGGCTACACCTTC | CASSLQGALICYGYTF
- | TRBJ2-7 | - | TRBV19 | TGTGCCACTCCGACAGTACTTAACTACGAGCAGTACTTC | CATPTVLNYEQYF
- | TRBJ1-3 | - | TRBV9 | TGTGCCAGCAGCGCCCCGCGGGAAAACTCTGGAAACACCATATATTTT | CASSAPRENSGNTIYF
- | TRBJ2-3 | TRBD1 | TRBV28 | TGTGCCAGCAGTCTTGGACAGGTCACAGATACGCAGTATTTT | CASSLGQVTDTQYF
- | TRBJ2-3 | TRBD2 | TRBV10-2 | TGCGCCACTTTAGCGGGAAGCACAGATACGCAGTATTTT | CATLAGSTDTQYF